These 20 T cell receptor beta chains were all obtained from the same sample, sequenced in a study of blood T cells in healthy people across ages. Then a second PCR, running roughly 7 to 11 cycles, was carried out with a sample-barcoded 5' primer and a J-beta primer mix. TCRdb re-analysed the 5' RACE reads in MiXCR, keeping a single row per CDR3 protein. The sample includes approximately 850,000 distinct CDR3 sequences, 58% seen only once; the top ten take roughly 20%. Sequenced sample: blood. The receptors come from a young man in good health.

V and J are TRBV29-1 and TRBJ2-1, with D unclear. Germline lookup yields CDR1 SQVTM and CDR2 ANQGSEA. The CDR3 extends over 9 amino acids. The V end lost 6 bases, the J end lost 7 bases, and 4 bases lay between the germline ends. This CDR3 is CSVENEQFF. As DNA, the CDR3 is TGCAGCGTGGAGAATGAGCAGTTCTTC.

This clonotype was counted between two and nine times. This chain uses TRBV10-3 with TRBJ2-1, with D possibly matching TRBD1 (5 bases). The CDR3 covers 15 residues. With 3 bases removed from V and 7 bases from J, the gap between germline ends came to 16 bases. Looked up from germline, CDR1 is ENHRY and CDR2 is SYGVKD. The chain's CDR3 is CAISDKGPLSNEQFF. CDR3 DNA: TGTGCCATCAGTGATAAGGGGCCCCTATCGAATGAGCAGTTCTTC.

This clonotype was detected once. The rearrangement joins TRBV2 to TRBJ2-7; 7 positions agree with TRBD1. Looked up from germline, CDR1 is SNHLY and CDR2 is FYNNEI. This CDR3 has 14 amino acids. Trimming cost V 4 bases and J 7 bases; bases outside gene matches: 10. CDR3: CASSGTGGYVEQYF. The CDR3 DNA is TGTGCCAGCAGTGGGACAGGTGGTTACGTGGAGCAGTACTTC.

The chain recombines TRBV5-1 with TRBJ2-1; D gene ambiguous. CDR3 length: 15 residues. From germline, CDR1 is SGHRS and CDR2 YFSETQ. The V gene lost 1 base and the J gene lost 5 bases, with 13 bases spanning the gap. DNA of the CDR3: TGCGCCAGCAGCTTGTCGGCCAGGTGGGACAATGAGCAGTTCTTC. This translates into CASSLSARWDNEQFF.

This clonotype was counted only a few times. The chain employs TRBV29-1 and TRBJ1-4; no clear D gene. This CDR3 spans 11 amino acids. V was shortened by 2 bases and J by 8 bases, with 6 bases between the two germline ends. In germline, CDR1 is SQVTM, CDR2 ANQGSEA. CDR3 coding DNA: TGCAGCGTTGAAACGATGGAAAAACTGTTTTTT. Its protein product is CSVETMEKLFF. Supplemented by reference TRBV29-1 and TRBJ1-4, the full variable domain reads SAVISQKPSRDICQRGTSLTIQCQVDSQVTMMFWYRQQPGQSLTLIATANQGSEATYESGFVIDKFPISRPNLTFSTLTVSNMSPEDSSIYLCSVETMEKLFFGSGTQLSVL.

The gene calls are TRBV20-1 and TRBJ1-6; 7 bases line up with TRBD1. The CDR3 contains 14 residues. Germline V lookup: CDR1 DFQATT, CDR2 SNEGSKA (reference sequence). The chain's CDR3 is CSATQGGFASPLHF. CDR3 DNA sequence: TGCAGCGCCACCCAGGGGGGATTCGCCTCACCCCTCCACTTT.

The genes are TRBV28 and TRBJ2-1; TRBD2 matches 8 bases. J lost 3 bases, V lost 6 bases, and 7 bases had no gene match. This CDR3 comprises 15 residues. The germline V gene has CDR1 MDHEN and CDR2 SYDVKM. The CDR3 nucleotides read TGTGCCAGCAGCAAACTAGCGGTCATCTACAATGAGCAGTTCTTC. Encoded protein: CASSKLAVIYNEQFF.

This clonotype was seen once. This sequence joins TRBV30 and TRBJ2-5; TRBD2 agrees at 10 bases. The last part of the DNA fits TRBJ2-7 better; the J call may be wrong. The CDR3 length is 14 residues. Germline CDR1 reads GTSNPN; CDR2 reads SVGIG (reference sequence). This CDR3 reads CARDGTSVGREQYF. DNA of the CDR3: TGTGCCCGCGACGGGACTAGCGTGGGTCGCGAGCAGTACTTC.

The chain is built from TRBV7-2 and TRBJ2-3; D might be TRBD2 (5 bases). The V gene lost 4 bases and the J gene lost 2 bases, with 10 bases spanning the gap. Looked up from germline, CDR1 is SGHTA and CDR2 is FQGNSA. The CDR3 spans 14 residues. The CDR3 DNA follows: TGTGCCAGCAGCTCTATCGGACTCACAGATACGCAGTATTTT. Amino acid sequence: CASSSIGLTDTQYF. Full variable domain (missing parts from reference TRBV7-2 and TRBJ2-3): GAGVSQSPSNKVTEKGKDVELRCDPISGHTALYWYRQSLGQGLEFLIYFQGNSAPDKSGLPSDRFSAERTGGSVSTLTIQRTQQEDSAVYLCASSSIGLTDTQYFGPGTRLTVL.

This clonotype was picked up a small number of times. This chain links TRBV3-1 with TRBJ2-1; the D is unclear. The CDR3 contains 15 residues. Germline values: CDR1 LGHDT, CDR2 YNNKEL (reference sequence). Trimming took off 1 base at V and 5 bases at J, with 12 bases between the two ends. Here the CDR3 DNA reads TGTGCCAGCAGCCAAGTGAGTAACAGAAACAATGAGCAGTTCTTC. It yields the protein CASSQVSNRNNEQFF.

The V gene is TRBV5-4, the J gene TRBJ2-7; 13 positions match TRBD2. Germline V gene sequence: CDR1 SGHNT, CDR2 YYREEE (reference sequence). The J segment lost 0 bases and the V segment lost 4 bases, leaving 4 bases of the junction unmatched. The CDR3 extends over 16 amino acids. As DNA, the CDR3 is TGTGCCAGCAGCGGGGGACTAGCGGGGAACTCCTACGAGCAGTACTTC. Encoded protein: CASSGGLAGNSYEQYF.

The V call is TRBV3-1, the J call TRBJ2-3, with TRBD2 as a possible D gene (5 bases). The CDR3 is 17 amino acids. Germline V gene lookup returns CDR1 LGHDT and CDR2 YNNKEL (reference sequence). Trimming stripped 10 bases from V and 6 bases from J, with 29 bases between. The CDR3 coding sequence is TGTGCCACCAGTAGTGGGGTAGCGCCGATTAGAGCGGATACGCAGTATTTT. Its protein is CATSSGVAPIRADTQYF.

This rearrangement joins TRBV4-1 to TRBJ1-1; D ambiguous. CDR3 length equals 15 residues. Trimming removed 0 bases from V and 2 bases from J, with 10 bases in between. Germline loops: CDR1 MGHRA, CDR2 YSYEKL. The CDR3 spells CASSQDRLGNTEAFF. CDR3 bases: TGCGCCAGCAGCCAAGATCGGCTAGGAAACACTGAAGCTTTCTTT.

The chain combines TRBV30 with TRBJ2-7; D possibly corresponds to TRBD2 (6 bases). Trimming cost V 2 bases and J 2 bases, with 13 bases left between them. Germline V gene data show CDR1 as GTSNPN and CDR2 as SVGIG (reference sequence). The CDR3 is 14 residues long. The CDR3 loop reads CAWSWSPGAYEQYF. The CDR3 DNA sequence: TGTGCCTGGAGTTGGTCACCGGGAGCCTACGAGCAGTACTTC.

The chain uses TRBV12-3 or TRBV12-4 and TRBJ2-5, with D possibly being TRBD2 (6 bases). The CDR3 spans 12 residues. Trimming removed 5 bases at V and 11 bases at J, with 15 bases between. CDR3 nucleotide sequence: TGTGCCAGCAGTCTTCCTCCGGGAGAGCAGTACTTC. The encoded protein is CASSLPPGEQYF.

The CDR3 sequence is CASTHSGYTDTQYF. The DNA of the CDR3 is TGTGCCAGCACCCATAGCGGATACACAGATACGCAGTATTTT. The chain carries TRBV12-3 or TRBV12-4 and TRBJ2-3, with D perhaps TRBD2 (6 bases). The CDR3 has 14 residues. V lost 7 bases and J lost 2, with 13 bases in between.

In its sample, this clonotype was seen a few times. The rearrangement joins TRBV29-1 to TRBJ1-6; 7 bases are a match to TRBD1. The germline gives CDR1 SQVTM, CDR2 ANQGSEA. Trimming took 7 bases from V and 9 from J; bases not matched to a gene: 9. The CDR3 has 13 amino acids. CDR3 region: CSAKETGSSPLHF. CDR3 DNA: TGCAGCGCCAAAGAGACAGGGAGTTCACCCCTCCACTTT.

The chain employs TRBV11-2 and TRBJ2-3; 12 bases are shared with TRBD2. J gave up 11 bases and V 4 bases, and 10 bases lay outside the gene matches. This CDR3 spans 15 amino acids. Germline V lookup: CDR1 SGHAT, CDR2 FQNNGV. Written as DNA, the CDR3 is TGTGCCAGCAGCTCCCTAGCGGGAGGGATTGTTCAGCAGTATTTT. Its protein is CASSSLAGGIVQQYF.

Regarding this clonotype: At one end, the junction sequence differs from germline, possibly due to a read error. This rearrangement joins TRBV5-6 to TRBJ2-7; weak D call: TRBD2 (6 bases). From germline, CDR1 is SGHDT and CDR2 YYEEEE. The CDR3 length is 14 residues. The CDR3 DNA reads as TGTGCCAGCAGTTTGGGACTTGGGGGCTACGAGCAGTACTTC. Its protein is CASSLGLGGYEQYF.

This clonotype was counted once. The chain combines TRBV28 with TRBJ2-3, with D hard to call. V dropped 5 bases and J dropped 2 bases, with 11 bases sitting between them. Germline V gene lookup returns CDR1 MDHEN and CDR2 SYDVKM. The CDR3 length is 14 residues. The CDR3 loop reads CASSAPGVTDTQYF. The DNA for the CDR3 is TGTGCCAGCAGTGCCCCTGGAGTCACAGATACGCAGTATTTT. The full variable domain, rest sourced from reference TRBV28 and TRBJ2-3, is DVKVTQSSRYLVKRTGEKVFLECVQDMDHENMFWYRQDPGLGLRLIYFSYDVKMKEKGDIPEGYSVSREKKERFSLILESASTNQTSMYLCASSAPGVTDTQYFGPGTRLTVL.